This TCR beta chain was obtained from a study of blood T cell repertoires in COVID-19. Trimming removed 2 bases at V and 7 bases at J, with 21 bases between. The germline gives CDR1 SGHTA, CDR2 FQGNSA. This CDR3 has 16 amino acids. Method: immunoSEQ multiplex PCR; TCRdb's copy keeps in-frame clones and lacks some. The sample holds about 230,000 clones, 81% seen once. The sequenced sample was peripheral blood. The V gene is TRBV7-2, the J gene TRBJ2-7; possible D gene TRBD1, 7 bases. This clonotype was sampled from a woman older than 75 with acute or convalescent COVID-19. The CDR3 DNA sequence: TGTGCCAGCAGCTTACCAGGGGGGCCTTCATTCGGTGAGCAGTACTTC. It encodes CASSLPGGPSFGEQYF.